A single sample is the source of the 9 T cell receptor beta chains below, sequenced in a study of shared clonotypes between healthy human individuals. TCRdb's copy holds only in-frame clones and misses some; the assay was immunoSEQ multiplex PCR. The sample records about 2.1 million clones, roughly 93% being singletons. CD8 cells regarded as naive lacked CD45RO, were positively chosen for CCR7, and omitted terminally differentiated effector memory CD45RA+ cells. Sequenced sample: naive CD8+ T cells from PBMCs. All receptors come from a man in his late teens or twenties in good health. Some clones in this sample may be carry-over from other donors' samples.

The chain links TRBV7-9 to TRBJ1-2; D not resolved. The germline V and J ends were trimmed by 5 bases and 6 bases, with 16 bases remaining between them. This CDR3 is 14 amino acids long. Germline CDR1 is SEHNR and CDR2 is FQNEAQ (reference sequence). The CDR3 region is CASSQVGLPDGYTF. CDR3 nucleotides: TGTGCCAGCAGCCAGGTCGGTCTTCCCGATGGCTACACCTTC.

In DNA form, the CDR3 reads TGTGCCAGCAGTTTAGTATCCCAGCCGGTTTCCTACAATGAGCAGTTCTTC. It specifies CASSLVSQPVSYNEQFF. The rearrangement links TRBV28 to TRBJ2-1; D gene unclear. Germline V CDR1 and CDR2: MDHEN, SYDVKM. The CDR3 is made up of 17 amino acids. V shed 2 bases and J shed 1 base, with 15 bases lying between them. Combining the CDR3 with reference TRBV28 and TRBJ2-1 gives the whole variable domain DVKVTQSSRYLVKRTGEKVFLECVQDMDHENMFWYRQDPGLGLRLIYFSYDVKMKEKGDIPEGYSVSREKKERFSLILESASTNQTSMYLCASSLVSQPVSYNEQFFGPGTRLTVL.

The genes are TRBV4-2 and TRBJ2-1, with 14 nucleotides matching TRBD2. CDR3 length equals 17 residues. Germline CDR1 reads LGHNA; CDR2 reads YNFKEQ. The J segment lost 5 bases and the V segment lost 2 bases, leaving 5 bases of the junction unmatched. In DNA form, the CDR3 reads TGTGCCAGCAGCCAACCGACTAGCGGGAGGGTTAACAATGAGCAGTTCTTC. This codes for CASSQPTSGRVNNEQFF.

V is TRBV19 and J is TRBJ2-1, with 10 bases matching TRBD2. This CDR3 contains 14 residues. V lost 2 bases and J lost 9; bases outside the gene matches: 4. The V gene's germline CDR1 is LNHDA and CDR2 SQIVND (reference sequence). The CDR3 region is CASSIWTSGSEQFF. CDR3 coding DNA: TGTGCCAGTAGTATATGGACTAGCGGCAGTGAGCAGTTCTTC.

V and J are TRBV5-1 and TRBJ1-3; D not certain. The CDR3 extends over 14 amino acids. The V end was cut by 5 bases, the J end by 3 bases, with 12 bases between. CDR1 is SGHRS, CDR2 YFSETQ, per germline. CDR3 in amino acids: CASSPMGFGNTIYF. DNA of the CDR3: TGCGCCAGCAGTCCCATGGGATTTGGAAACACCATATATTTT.

This clone occurred a few times. V and J are TRBV2 and TRBJ1-1, with no clear D. V was cut by 6 bases and J by 0 bases, with 14 bases left in between. The CDR3 totals 15 residues. CDR1 and CDR2 from the germline V gene are SNHLY and FYNNEI. The CDR3 loop reads CASSELEGLNTEAFF. CDR3 DNA sequence: TGTGCCAGCAGCGAGCTAGAAGGGTTGAACACTGAAGCTTTCTTT.

The chain combines TRBV5-1 with TRBJ1-1; D gene ambiguous. The CDR3 runs 17 residues. V shed 5 bases and J shed 0 bases, with 20 bases lying between them. The germline V gene encodes CDR1 SGHRS and CDR2 YFSETQ. The CDR3 DNA follows: TGCGCCAGCAGGATGGGTCCTGCAGGTTCGTTGAACACTGAAGCTTTCTTT. Translated, it gives CASRMGPAGSLNTEAFF.

The chain carries TRBV19 and TRBJ1-5, with a tentative D call TRBD1 (5 bases). This CDR3 spans 14 amino acids. Trimming took 7 bases from V and 11 from J, leaving 21 bases between them. Germline values: CDR1 LNHDA, CDR2 SQIVND (reference sequence). The CDR3 spells CASTEPGRPPAQHF. CDR3 nucleotide sequence: TGTGCCAGTACCGAGCCGGGACGGCCCCCGGCCCAGCATTTT.

This clone was recorded only once. The chain joins TRBV21-1 to TRBJ2-3; no check of the table's D call, TRBD1, against the DNA was made. TRBV21-1 is termed a pseudogene. The CDR3 consists of 17 residues. This CDR3 reads CASSTCPGTEDTDTQYF. CDR3 DNA sequence: TGTGCCAGCAGCACATGTCCCGGGACAGAGGACACAGATACGCAGTATTTT.